This T cell receptor beta chain was captured by sequencing in a study of CXCR3-negative and CXCR3-positive naive CD8 T cells. Study details: About 140 million TRB reads were obtained in total, which works out to about 1.5 +/- 0.3 million per library. Overall study results and limits: For naive cells, CXCR3-negative and CXCR3-positive subsets had similar TRBV-TRBJ usage; for memory cells, usage differed.

Sorts performed in triplicate captured 300,000 cells each from every CD8+ T cell subset. Naive CD8+ T cells were CD45RO-CCR7+CD27+CD95-. The study made its TRB cDNA libraries by 5' RACE, adding UMI labels. TCRdb reprocessed the 5' RACE reads; each CDR3 protein has one entry and no DNA is given. The sample has under 75,000 distinct CDR3 sequences, and its top ten clones hold roughly 4.2%. A remark on this clonotype: Its target is unknown.

The CDR3 sequence is 15 residues long. Germline V gives CDR1 MNHEY, CDR2 SVGAGI. The specimen sequenced was naive CXCR3- CD8+ T cells from blood. Noted subset: CD45RO-CCR7+CD27+CD95- naive CD8+ T cells lacking CXCR3 (TNR3-). This rearrangement joins TRBV6-5 to TRBJ2-1; TCRdb designates TRBD1, a call that cannot be tested without DNA. This clonotype was obtained from a human donor in good health. Some clones in this sample may be carry-over from other donors' samples. The CDR3 is CASSYGAGHYNEQFF.